One sample yielded the 30 T cell receptor beta chains listed below, sequenced in a study of shared T cell receptors in the human thymus. The protocol was immunoSEQ multiplex PCR, while the TCRdb copy is restricted to in-frame clones and leaves out a portion. The repertoire holds 700,000 to 750,000 clones, with 70% to 90% as singletons. These same data were also listed under a study on human thymus T cells.

Sequenced sample: thymocytes. All receptors come from a girl less than two years old with a congenital heart defect.

The genes are TRBV29-1 and TRBJ1-2; D is uncertain. V lost 0 bases and J 1 base, leaving 9 bases between the germline ends. The CDR3 length is 14 residues. Looked up from germline, CDR1 is SQVTM and CDR2 is ANQGSEA. CDR3 DNA: TGCAGCGTTGAAGATCCGACACTTAACTATGGCTACACCTTC. Amino acid sequence: CSVEDPTLNYGYTF.

The chain couples TRBV18 to TRBJ2-3, with 10 bases identical to TRBD1. Germline CDR1 and CDR2: KGHSH and LQKENI. J lost 5 bases, V lost 4 bases, and 0 bases had no gene match. The CDR3 is made up of 13 amino acids. CDR3 in DNA: TGTGCCAGCTCACGGGACAGGGGAGATACGCAGTATTTT. This sequence encodes CASSRDRGDTQYF.

This clone was detected once. The gene calls are TRBV5-1 and TRBJ1-4, with no clear D. Germline CDR1 SGHRS, CDR2 YFSETQ. The CDR3 contains 15 residues. The V gene lost 0 bases and the J gene lost 5 bases, with 11 bases spanning the gap. Here the CDR3 reads CASSLVTDGNEKLFF. DNA for the CDR3: TGCGCCAGCAGCTTGGTAACAGACGGAAATGAAAAACTGTTTTTT.

The table lists this clone with a count of one. The chain recombines TRBV5-1 with TRBJ2-7; D is perhaps TRBD1 (6 bases). This CDR3 is built from 15 residues. Germline CDR1 is SGHRS and CDR2 is YFSETQ. V lost 4 bases and J lost 8, with 22 bases in between. The CDR3 protein is CASSGNNDRSRQQYF. The DNA for the CDR3 is TGCGCCAGCAGCGGTAACAACGACAGGTCCCGGCAGCAGTACTTC.

The rearrangement uses TRBV27 and TRBJ2-2, with D unresolved. CDR1 is MNHEY, CDR2 SMNVEV, per germline (reference sequence). CDR3 length: 12 residues. With 3 bases removed from V and 3 bases from J, the gap between germline ends came to 2 bases. CDR3 amino acids: CASSFDTGELFF. The CDR3, as DNA: TGTGCCAGCAGTTTCGACACCGGGGAGCTGTTTTTT.

The CDR3 is CASSYGTDSEAFF. CDR3 sequence (DNA): TGTGCCAGCAGTTACGGGACAGACTCCGAAGCTTTCTTT. V usage is TRBV28 and J usage is TRBJ1-1; 7 bases match TRBD1. Germline V gene sequence: CDR1 MDHEN, CDR2 SYDVKM. Trimming took 4 bases from V and 8 from J; bases not matched to a gene: 7. The CDR3 has 13 residues.

The chain carries TRBV27 and TRBJ2-1; 15 bases are shared with TRBD2. Germline CDR1 is MNHEY and CDR2 is SMNVEV (reference sequence). This CDR3 is built from 22 residues. The V gene end was trimmed by 5 bases and the J gene end by 9 bases; junction bases not matched to a gene: 26. The CDR3 protein is CASSIPRGRGRTSGGEVGEQFF. The CDR3 DNA sequence: TGTGCCAGCAGTATACCCCGAGGGAGGGGGAGGACTAGCGGGGGGGAAGTGGGTGAGCAGTTCTTC.

The chain carries TRBV18 and TRBJ1-1; 7 bases match TRBD1. Germline-derived CDR1 and CDR2 are KGHSH and LQKENI. The CDR3 spans 16 residues. After removal of 4 bases from V and 2 bases from J, the junction contained 10 bases not matched to a gene. Here the CDR3 reads CASSLRETGTNTEAFF. In DNA, the CDR3 is TGTGCCAGCTCACTTAGAGAGACAGGGACCAACACTGAAGCTTTCTTT.

There are a few counts of this clone. This chain connects TRBV30 to TRBJ2-1; TRBD2 aligns across 8 bases. The CDR3 has 13 amino acids. With 0 bases clipped from V and 8 bases from J, the junction kept 3 bases outside the gene matches. Germline V gives CDR1 GTSNPN, CDR2 SVGIG (reference sequence). Here the CDR3 reads CAWSVSGGYEQFF. The CDR3, as DNA: TGTGCCTGGAGTGTCAGCGGGGGATATGAGCAGTTCTTC.

The rearrangement joins TRBV6-1 to TRBJ2-3, with D unclear. With 3 bases removed from V and 2 bases from J, the gap between germline ends came to 9 bases. This CDR3 comprises 14 residues. CDR1 and CDR2 from the germline V gene are MNHNS and SASEGT. The CDR3 loop reads CASSESYLTDTQYF. CDR3 DNA sequence: TGTGCCAGCAGTGAGTCCTACCTCACAGATACGCAGTATTTT.

The table lists this clone with a count of one. The J gene is TRBJ1-5, the V gene TRBV10-1; D not resolved. The germline CDR1 and CDR2 sequences are WNHNN and SYGVQD (reference sequence). The CDR3 is 14 residues long. V shed 5 bases and J shed 0 bases, with 8 bases lying between them. The CDR3 is CASSLRYSNQPQHF. The CDR3 DNA sequence: TGCGCCAGCAGTCTACGGTATAGCAATCAGCCCCAGCATTTT.

V usage is TRBV29-1 and J usage is TRBJ1-2; D unresolved. Germline assignment: CDR1 SQVTM and CDR2 ANQGSEA. The CDR3 is made up of 12 amino acids. With 7 bases removed from V and 4 bases from J, the gap between germline ends came to 13 bases. In DNA form, the CDR3 reads TGCAGCGACACGACATCCACCTATGGCTACACCTTC. This translates into CSDTTSTYGYTF. The complete variable domain, with remaining parts taken from reference TRBV29-1 and TRBJ1-2, reads SAVISQKPSRDICQRGTSLTIQCQVDSQVTMMFWYRQQPGQSLTLIATANQGSEATYESGFVIDKFPISRPNLTFSTLTVSNMSPEDSSIYLCSDTTSTYGYTFGSGTRLTVV.

V is TRBV9 and J is TRBJ1-1, with TRBD1 matching 7 bases. The V gene's germline CDR1 is SGDLS and CDR2 YYNGEE. The ends lost 3 bases at V and 6 bases at J; junction bases unmatched: 11. This CDR3 spans 15 amino acids. The CDR3 protein is CASSGEGAGSPEAFF. The CDR3, as DNA: TGTGCCAGCAGCGGAGAGGGGGCGGGTTCCCCTGAAGCTTTCTTT.

The rearrangement links TRBV28 to TRBJ2-1, with TRBD2 matching over 9 bases. Trimming took 3 bases from V and 8 from J; bases not matched to a gene: 8. Germline values: CDR1 MDHEN, CDR2 SYDVKM. The CDR3 contains 15 residues. CDR3 in amino acids: CASSLRGGPVYEQFF. The CDR3 region has the DNA TGTGCCAGCAGTTTGCGGGGGGGGCCCGTTTATGAGCAGTTCTTC. Full variable domain (remainder filled in from reference TRBV28 and TRBJ2-1): DVKVTQSSRYLVKRTGEKVFLECVQDMDHENMFWYRQDPGLGLRLIYFSYDVKMKEKGDIPEGYSVSREKKERFSLILESASTNQTSMYLCASSLRGGPVYEQFFGPGTRLTVL.

This chain connects TRBV6-1 to TRBJ2-3, with D perhaps matching TRBD2 (6 bases). The CDR3 extends over 17 amino acids. Germline CDR1 and CDR2: MNHNS and SASEGT. V was pared by 4 bases and J by 0 bases, with 17 bases between. CDR3 in DNA: TGTGCCAGCAGTGGGTTAGACGGGAGACTGAGCACAGATACGCAGTATTTT. Translating gives CASSGLDGRLSTDTQYF.

The J gene is TRBJ1-2, the V gene TRBV19; a possible D gene is TRBD1 (6 bases). The CDR3 spans 17 residues. Germline CDR1 LNHDA, CDR2 SQIVND (reference sequence). V was clipped by 0 bases and J by 4 bases, with 18 bases between them. The CDR3 is CASSIDLPGRQVYGYTF. Here the CDR3 DNA reads TGTGCCAGTAGTATAGATCTACCGGGGCGACAGGTCTATGGCTACACCTTC. Based on the CDR3 plus reference TRBV19 and TRBJ1-2, the full variable domain is DGGITQSPKYLFRKEGQNVTLSCEQNLNHDAMYWYRQDPGQGLRLIYYSQIVNDFQKGDIAEGYSVSREKKESFPLTVTSAQKNPTAFYLCASSIDLPGRQVYGYTFGSGTRLTVV.

The genes are TRBV19 and TRBJ2-1; 10 positions match TRBD1. The CDR3 is 15 residues long. Trimming cost V 5 bases and J 0 bases; bases outside gene matches: 1. Germline-derived CDR1 and CDR2 are LNHDA and SQIVND (reference sequence). The CDR3, as DNA: TGTGCCAGTAGTCGGACAGGGGGCTCCTACAATGAGCAGTTCTTC. Translating it yields CASSRTGGSYNEQFF.

This chain uses TRBV5-6 with TRBJ2-7; no clear D. The germline CDR1 and CDR2 sequences are SGHDT and YYEEEE. The length of the CDR3 is 13 residues. With 1 base removed from V and 2 bases from J, the gap between germline ends came to 7 bases. The CDR3 protein is CASSLRVTYEQYF. The DNA of the CDR3 is TGTGCCAGCAGCTTGCGGGTTACCTACGAGCAGTACTTC.

V is TRBV14 and J is TRBJ1-4; D gene ambiguous. The V gene lost 0 bases and the J gene lost 0 bases, with 20 bases spanning the gap. CDR3 length: 20 amino acids. Germline values: CDR1 SGHDN, CDR2 FVKESK. CDR3 nucleotide sequence: TGTGCCAGCAGCCAAGATATGGCGGGCTTCAGACAAACAACTAATGAAAAACTGTTTTTT. Amino acid sequence: CASSQDMAGFRQTTNEKLFF. The full variable domain, with the rest looked up from reference TRBV14 and TRBJ1-4, is EAGVTQFPSHSVIEKGQTVTLRCDPISGHDNLYWYRRVMGKEIKFLLHFVKESKQDESGMPNNRFLAERTGGTYSTLKVQPAELEDSGVYFCASSQDMAGFRQTTNEKLFFGSGTQLSVL.

J is TRBJ2-5 and V is TRBV19; D gene ambiguous. Germline lookup yields CDR1 LNHDA and CDR2 SQIVND (reference sequence). The V end lost 5 bases, the J end lost 5 bases, and 9 bases lay between the germline ends. CDR3 size: 12 residues. DNA for the CDR3: TGTGCCAGTAGTGACAAGACGGAGACCCAGTACTTC. Translation gives CASSDKTETQYF. The full variable domain, in which reference TRBV19 and TRBJ2-5 provide the parts outside the CDR3, is DGGITQSPKYLFRKEGQNVTLSCEQNLNHDAMYWYRQDPGQGLRLIYYSQIVNDFQKGDIAEGYSVSREKKESFPLTVTSAQKNPTAFYLCASSDKTETQYFGPGTRLLVL.

This clone was observed a single time. The V and J genes are TRBV19 and TRBJ1-4; 8 bases fit TRBD1. There are 18 residues in the CDR3. The V gene's germline CDR1 is LNHDA and CDR2 SQIVND (reference sequence). V was clipped by 1 base and J by 8 bases; unmatched bases: 15. CDR3 in DNA: TGTGCCAGTAGTATAGGCAGGGGGCGCCTAATTCGGGAGGAAAAACTGTTTTTT. Its translation is CASSIGRGRLIREEKLFF.

The V and J genes are TRBV2 and TRBJ1-2; D gene ambiguous. This CDR3 spans 16 amino acids. CDR1 and CDR2 (germline): SNHLY, FYNNEI. The germline V and J ends were trimmed by 3 bases and 0 bases, with 14 bases remaining between them. The chain's CDR3 is CASSEVPRLANYGYTF. The DNA of the CDR3 is TGTGCCAGCAGTGAGGTACCCCGTTTAGCTAACTATGGCTACACCTTC.

The rearrangement links TRBV4-1 to TRBJ1-4; 7 nucleotides align to TRBD1. The CDR3 is made up of 18 amino acids. V was pared by 5 bases and J by 0 bases, with 12 bases of the junction left unmatched. Germline V gives CDR1 MGHRA, CDR2 YSYEKL. The chain's CDR3 is CASSYRGRNPSTNEKLFF. CDR3 bases: TGCGCCAGCAGCTACAGGGGCCGAAACCCTTCAACTAATGAAAAACTGTTTTTT.

The V and J genes are TRBV5-4 and TRBJ2-5, with D unresolved. The V end lost 1 base, the J end lost 5 bases, and 12 bases lay between the germline ends. CDR3 length: 14 residues. Germline V gives CDR1 SGHNT, CDR2 YYREEE (reference sequence). The CDR3 coding sequence is TGTGCCAGCAGCTTGATCGCGAGCGATGAGACCCAGTACTTC. It yields the protein CASSLIASDETQYF.

The J gene is TRBJ1-4, the V gene TRBV2; D is undetermined. The germline CDR1 and CDR2 sequences are SNHLY and FYNNEI. This CDR3 spans 16 amino acids. With 7 bases removed from V and 5 bases from J, the gap between germline ends came to 20 bases. In nucleotides, the CDR3 is TGTGCCAGCATGAGATGTATAAAAGAGCCGAATGAAAAACTGTTTTTT. Residues: CASMRCIKEPNEKLFF.

V gene TRBV28 combines with J gene TRBJ2-3; 13 bases match TRBD2. Trimming took 5 bases from V and 6 from J; bases not matched to a gene: 8. Looked up from germline, CDR1 is MDHEN and CDR2 is SYDVKM. This CDR3 contains 16 residues. The CDR3 protein is CASSPTSGGALDTQYF. The DNA of the CDR3 is TGTGCCAGCAGTCCAACTAGCGGGGGGGCCCTGGATACGCAGTATTTT.

The gene calls are TRBV4-3 and TRBJ1-5; D is ambiguous. V lost 0 bases to trimming and J lost 2 bases, with 20 bases between them. The germline V gene has CDR1 LGHNA and CDR2 YSLEER. This CDR3 has 19 residues. CDR3 residues: CASSQDLRCRAGGNQPQHF. The CDR3 DNA is TGCGCCAGCAGCCAAGATTTACGTTGTAGGGCCGGGGGCAATCAGCCCCAGCATTTT.

The chain uses TRBV9 and TRBJ2-3; TRBD2 might be the D (7 bases). Trimming stripped 1 base from V and 2 bases from J, with 17 bases between. CDR1 and CDR2 (germline): SGDLS, YYNGEE. This CDR3 is 17 amino acids long. The CDR3: CASSVLAGANHTDTQYF. The CDR3 DNA sequence: TGTGCCAGCAGCGTACTGGCGGGGGCAAACCACACAGATACGCAGTATTTT. Full variable domain (missing parts from reference TRBV9 and TRBJ2-3): DSGVTQTPKHLITATGQRVTLRCSPRSGDLSVYWYQQSLDQGLQFLIQYYNGEERAKGNILERFSAQQFPDLHSELNLSSLELGDSALYFCASSVLAGANHTDTQYFGPGTRLTVL.

The J gene is TRBJ1-1, the V gene TRBV5-1; possibly TRBD1 for D (6 bases). The germline gives CDR1 SGHRS, CDR2 YFSETQ. The CDR3 is 14 amino acids. V lost 3 bases to trimming and J lost 1 base, with 10 bases between them. In DNA, the CDR3 is TGCGCCAGCAGCTCGGGACATCCGAACACTGAAGCTTTCTTT. Protein: CASSSGHPNTEAFF.

The chain is built from TRBV5-1 and TRBJ1-2, with a possible D match to TRBD1 (6 bases). V was cut by 4 bases and J by 8 bases, with 18 bases left in between. The CDR3 sequence is 14 residues long. Germline V gene lookup returns CDR1 SGHRS and CDR2 YFSETQ. CDR3 loop: CASSPDRLQSGYTF. DNA for the CDR3: TGCGCCAGCAGCCCAGACAGGTTACAATCGGGCTACACCTTC. Using reference TRBV5-1 and TRBJ1-2 for the parts outside the CDR3, the full variable domain is KAGVTQTPRYLIKTRGQQVTLSCSPISGHRSVSWYQQTPGQGLQFLFEYFSETQRNKGNFPGRFSGRQFSNSRSEMNVSTLELGDSALYLCASSPDRLQSGYTFGSGTRLTVV.